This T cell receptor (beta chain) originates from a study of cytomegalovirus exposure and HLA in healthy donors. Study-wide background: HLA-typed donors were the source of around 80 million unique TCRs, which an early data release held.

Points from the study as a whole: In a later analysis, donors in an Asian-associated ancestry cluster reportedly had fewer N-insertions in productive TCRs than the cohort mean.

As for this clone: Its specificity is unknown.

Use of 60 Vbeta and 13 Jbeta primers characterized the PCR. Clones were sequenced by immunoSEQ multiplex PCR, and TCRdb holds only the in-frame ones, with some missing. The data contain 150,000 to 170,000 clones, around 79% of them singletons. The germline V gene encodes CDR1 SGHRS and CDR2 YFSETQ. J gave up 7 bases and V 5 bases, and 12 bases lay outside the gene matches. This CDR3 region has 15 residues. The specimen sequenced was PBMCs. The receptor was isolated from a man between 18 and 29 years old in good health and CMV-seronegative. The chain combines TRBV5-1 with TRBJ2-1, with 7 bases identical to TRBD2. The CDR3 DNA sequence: TGCGCCAGCAGTTCCCAACCGGGACTACCGAATGAGCAGTTCTTC. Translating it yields CASSSQPGLPNEQFF. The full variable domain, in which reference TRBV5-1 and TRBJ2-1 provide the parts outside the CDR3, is KAGVTQTPRYLIKTRGQQVTLSCSPISGHRSVSWYQQTPGQGLQFLFEYFSETQRNKGNFPGRFSGRQFSNSRSEMNVSTLELGDSALYLCASSSQPGLPNEQFFGPGTRLTVL.